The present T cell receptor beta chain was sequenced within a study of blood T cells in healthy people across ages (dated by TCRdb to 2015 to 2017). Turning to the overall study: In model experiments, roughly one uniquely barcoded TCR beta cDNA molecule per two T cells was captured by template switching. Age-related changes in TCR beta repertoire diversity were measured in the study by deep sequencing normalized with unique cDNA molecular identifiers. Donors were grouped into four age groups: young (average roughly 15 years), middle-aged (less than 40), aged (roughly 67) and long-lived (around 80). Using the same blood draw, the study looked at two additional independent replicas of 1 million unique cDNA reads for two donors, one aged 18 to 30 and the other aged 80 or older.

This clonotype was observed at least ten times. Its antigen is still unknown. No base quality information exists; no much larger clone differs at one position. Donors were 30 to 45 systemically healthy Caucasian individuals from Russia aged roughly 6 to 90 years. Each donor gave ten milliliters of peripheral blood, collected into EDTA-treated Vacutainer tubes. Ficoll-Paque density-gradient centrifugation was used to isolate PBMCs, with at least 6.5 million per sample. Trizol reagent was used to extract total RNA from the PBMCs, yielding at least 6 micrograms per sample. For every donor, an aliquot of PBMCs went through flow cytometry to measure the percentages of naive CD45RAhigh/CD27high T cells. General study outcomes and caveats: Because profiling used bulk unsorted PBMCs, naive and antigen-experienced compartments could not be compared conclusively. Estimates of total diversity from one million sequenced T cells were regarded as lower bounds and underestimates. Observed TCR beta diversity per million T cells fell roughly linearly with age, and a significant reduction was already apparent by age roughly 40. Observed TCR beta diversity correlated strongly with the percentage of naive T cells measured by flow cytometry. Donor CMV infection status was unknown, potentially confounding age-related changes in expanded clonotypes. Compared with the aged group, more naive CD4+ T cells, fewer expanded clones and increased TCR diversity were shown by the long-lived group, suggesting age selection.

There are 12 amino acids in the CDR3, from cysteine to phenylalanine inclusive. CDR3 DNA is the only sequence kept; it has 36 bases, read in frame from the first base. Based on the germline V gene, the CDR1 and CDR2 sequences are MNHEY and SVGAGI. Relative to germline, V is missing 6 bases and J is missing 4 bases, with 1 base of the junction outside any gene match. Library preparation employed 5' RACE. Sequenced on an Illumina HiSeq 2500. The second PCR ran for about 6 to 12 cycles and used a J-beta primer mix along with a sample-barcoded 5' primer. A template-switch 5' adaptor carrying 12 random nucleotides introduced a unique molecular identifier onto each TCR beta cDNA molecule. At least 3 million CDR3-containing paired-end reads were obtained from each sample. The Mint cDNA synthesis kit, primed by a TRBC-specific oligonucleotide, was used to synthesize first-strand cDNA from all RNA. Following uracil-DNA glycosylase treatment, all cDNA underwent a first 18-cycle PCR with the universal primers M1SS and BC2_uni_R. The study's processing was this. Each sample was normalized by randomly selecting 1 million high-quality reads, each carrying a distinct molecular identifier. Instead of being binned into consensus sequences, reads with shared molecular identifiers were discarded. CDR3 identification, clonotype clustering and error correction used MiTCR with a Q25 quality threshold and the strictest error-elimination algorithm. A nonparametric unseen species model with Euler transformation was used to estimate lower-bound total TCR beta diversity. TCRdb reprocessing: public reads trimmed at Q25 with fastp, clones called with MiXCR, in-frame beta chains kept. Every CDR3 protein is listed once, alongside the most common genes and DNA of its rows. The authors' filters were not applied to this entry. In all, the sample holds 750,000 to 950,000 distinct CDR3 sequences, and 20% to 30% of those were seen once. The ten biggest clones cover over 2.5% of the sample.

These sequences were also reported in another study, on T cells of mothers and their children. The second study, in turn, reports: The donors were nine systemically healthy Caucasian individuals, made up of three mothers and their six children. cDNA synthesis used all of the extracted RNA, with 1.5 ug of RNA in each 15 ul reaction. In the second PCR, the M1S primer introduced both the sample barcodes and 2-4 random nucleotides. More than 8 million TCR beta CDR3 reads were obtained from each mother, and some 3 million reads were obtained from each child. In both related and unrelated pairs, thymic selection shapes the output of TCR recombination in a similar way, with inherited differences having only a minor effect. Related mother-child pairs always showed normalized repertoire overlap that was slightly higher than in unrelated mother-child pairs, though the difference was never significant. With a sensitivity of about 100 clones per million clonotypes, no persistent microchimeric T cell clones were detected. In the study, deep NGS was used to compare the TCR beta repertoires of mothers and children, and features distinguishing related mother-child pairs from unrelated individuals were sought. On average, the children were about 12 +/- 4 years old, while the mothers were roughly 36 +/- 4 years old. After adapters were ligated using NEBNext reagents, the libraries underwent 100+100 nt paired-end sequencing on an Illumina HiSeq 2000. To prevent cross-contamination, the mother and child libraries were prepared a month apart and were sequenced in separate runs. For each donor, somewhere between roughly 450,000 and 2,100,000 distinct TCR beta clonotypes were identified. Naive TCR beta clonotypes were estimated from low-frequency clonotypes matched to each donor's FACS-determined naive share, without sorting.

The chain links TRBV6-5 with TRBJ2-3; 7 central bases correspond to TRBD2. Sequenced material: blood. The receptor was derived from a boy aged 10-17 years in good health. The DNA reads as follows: TGTGCCAGCAGCCGGGGGGCAGATACGCAGTATTTT. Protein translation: CASSRGADTQYF.